A single sample gave rise to the 30 T cell receptor beta chains below, sequenced in a study of blood T cell repertoires in COVID-19. Sequenced by immunoSEQ multiplex PCR; TCRdb stores in-frame clones only, minus some. This sample has 120,000 or so clones, with about 77% found just once. Input material: peripheral blood. These receptors were taken from a human donor in a cohort sampled during active COVID-19.

V usage is TRBV15 and J usage is TRBJ1-3; 7 bases fit TRBD1. From germline, CDR1 is LNHNV and CDR2 YYDKDF (reference sequence). The length of the CDR3 is 14 residues. The ends lost 5 bases at V and 2 bases at J; junction bases unmatched: 3. Written as DNA, the CDR3 is TGTGCCACCAGCGAAGACAGGGCTGGAAACACCATATATTTT. This gives the protein CATSEDRAGNTIYF.

V and J are TRBV4-1 and TRBJ1-1; no clear D. The CDR3 runs 14 residues. The V and J ends lost 1 base and 8 bases respectively, with 14 bases between them. Germline lookup yields CDR1 MGHRA and CDR2 YSYEKL. The CDR3 here is CASSQGDLRSEAFF. CDR3 sequence (DNA): TGCGCCAGCAGCCAAGGAGACCTACGTAGCGAAGCTTTCTTT.

CDR3 in amino acids: CASSLGLSGNTIYF. The CDR3, as DNA: TGTGCCAGCAGTTTAGGACTGTCTGGAAACACCATATATTTT. The J gene is TRBJ1-3, the V gene TRBV27; D call uncertain. Trimming took 2 bases from V and 1 from J, leaving 6 bases between them. Germline V lookup: CDR1 MNHEY, CDR2 SMNVEV (reference sequence). The CDR3 covers 14 residues.

This rearrangement joins TRBV30 to TRBJ1-1; no clear D. The CDR3 is 11 amino acids. Looked up from germline, CDR1 is GTSNPN and CDR2 is SVGIG (reference sequence). With 3 bases removed from V and 2 bases from J, the gap between germline ends came to 4 bases. The CDR3 protein is CAWRHNTEAFF. The DNA for the CDR3 is TGTGCCTGGAGACATAACACTGAAGCTTTCTTT.

The chain recombines TRBV5-1 with TRBJ2-5; tentatively, D is TRBD1 (8 bases). Germline values: CDR1 SGHRS, CDR2 YFSETQ. With 0 bases removed from V and 3 bases from J, the gap between germline ends came to 12 bases. This CDR3 comprises 15 residues. For the CDR3, the DNA is TGCGCCAGCAGCTTGGACAGGGGGGGCAAAGAGACCCAGTACTTC. It specifies CASSLDRGGKETQYF.

The rearrangement uses TRBV5-1 and TRBJ2-5; 7 bases align to TRBD1. The CDR3 extends over 13 amino acids. With 2 bases clipped from V and 6 bases from J, the junction kept 4 bases outside the gene matches. Germline CDR1 is SGHRS and CDR2 is YFSETQ. The CDR3 sequence is CASSFGRGKTQYF. The DNA of the CDR3 is TGCGCCAGCAGCTTCGGCAGGGGGAAGACCCAGTACTTC.

The V and J genes are TRBV7-2 and TRBJ2-5; D unresolved. The germline V gene encodes CDR1 SGHTA and CDR2 FQGNSA. The CDR3 consists of 13 residues. Trimming left V 1 base short and J 7 bases short, with 10 bases between. The CDR3 DNA follows: TGTGCCAGCAGCTTAGTGTCTTCAGGGACCCAGTACTTC. It encodes CASSLVSSGTQYF.

The gene calls are TRBV9 and TRBJ2-7, with 9 bases fitting TRBD2. Germline V CDR1 and CDR2: SGDLS, YYNGEE. The CDR3 loop spans 14 amino acids. Trimming took 3 bases from V and 3 from J; bases not matched to a gene: 4. In nucleotides, the CDR3 is TGTGCCAGCAGCGGTGCGGGAGGGGGCTACGAGCAGTACTTC. It specifies CASSGAGGGYEQYF.

The rearrangement links TRBV4-3 to TRBJ2-7, with D tentatively TRBD1 (6 bases). The germline CDR1 and CDR2 sequences are LGHNA and YSLEER. Trimming took off 0 bases at V and 1 base at J, with 16 bases between the two ends. There are 17 residues in the CDR3. DNA of the CDR3: TGCGCCAGCAGCCAAGATTCGACAGGTCAGGGATCCTACGAGCAGTACTTC. It specifies CASSQDSTGQGSYEQYF.

This clone was counted between two and nine times. The V gene is TRBV13, the J gene TRBJ1-6; the match to TRBD1 covers 7 bases. From germline, CDR1 is PRHDT and CDR2 FYEKMQ (reference sequence). The CDR3 spans 16 residues. V shed 6 bases and J 6 bases; nucleotides not matched to a gene: 11. CDR3 amino acids: CASRRGTARLNSPLHF. The DNA for the CDR3 is TGTGCCAGCAGGCGCGGGACAGCGAGACTTAATTCACCCCTCCACTTT.

The V and J genes are TRBV14 and TRBJ2-1; no definite D call. Germline-derived CDR1 and CDR2 are SGHDN and FVKESK. This CDR3 region has 16 residues. V lost 0 bases and J lost 0, with 9 bases in between. The CDR3 bases are TGTGCCAGCAGCCAAGACAGGATAAGCTCCTACAATGAGCAGTTCTTC. Translating it yields CASSQDRISSYNEQFF.

In this sample, this clone turned up once. The chain is built from TRBV7-9 and TRBJ2-5; maybe TRBD2 (5 bases). V was pared by 3 bases and J by 5 bases, with 16 bases between. Germline CDR1 and CDR2: SEHNR and FQNEAQ (reference sequence). The CDR3 is made up of 15 amino acids. The CDR3 DNA is TGTGCCAGCAGCTTTGAGGGAAGGGAATTGGAGACCCAGTACTTC. The encoded protein is CASSFEGRELETQYF. The complete variable domain, with remaining parts taken from reference TRBV7-9 and TRBJ2-5, reads DTGVSQNPRHKITKRGQNVTFRCDPISEHNRLYWYRQTLGQGPEFLTYFQNEAQLEKSRLLSDRFSAERPKGSFSTLEIQRTEQGDSAMYLCASSFEGRELETQYFGPGTRLLVL.

The chain links TRBV30 to TRBJ1-2, with 10 bases that match TRBD1. Germline assignment: CDR1 GTSNPN and CDR2 SVGIG (reference sequence). CDR3 size: 15 residues. J lost 8 bases, V lost 5 bases, and 14 bases had no gene match. The CDR3 DNA is TGTGCCTGGCTACCCCGGGACAGGGGATCAGGCGGCTACACCTTC. The encoded protein is CAWLPRDRGSGGYTF.

V is TRBV27 and J is TRBJ1-1; 7 bases match TRBD1. Germline V gives CDR1 MNHEY, CDR2 SMNVEV (reference sequence). V trimming: 3 bases; J trimming: 4 bases; junction bases outside the gene matches: 5. This CDR3 region has 14 residues. The DNA of the CDR3 is TGTGCCAGCAGTTTTGGGACAGTCAGCACTGAAGCTTTCTTT. Translated, it gives CASSFGTVSTEAFF.

This clone was counted between two and nine times. The chain is built from TRBV19 and TRBJ1-5; maybe TRBD1 (6 bases). The CDR3 has 13 residues. V dropped 5 bases and J dropped 7 bases, with 12 bases sitting between them. Germline-derived CDR1 and CDR2 are LNHDA and SQIVND (reference sequence). CDR3 sequence: CASSPGARQPQHF. The DNA of the CDR3 is TGTGCCAGTAGTCCAGGGGCGAGGCAGCCCCAGCATTTT. Complete variable domain (other parts from reference TRBV19 and TRBJ1-5): DGGITQSPKYLFRKEGQNVTLSCEQNLNHDAMYWYRQDPGQGLRLIYYSQIVNDFQKGDIAEGYSVSREKKESFPLTVTSAQKNPTAFYLCASSPGARQPQHFGDGTRLSIL.

This clone was counted a few times. The chain's CDR3 is CASSMQGGPQHF. The CDR3 nucleotides read TGTGCCAGTAGCATGCAGGGGGGGCCCCAGCATTTT. This chain connects TRBV19 to TRBJ1-5, with 7 bases aligning to TRBD1. The J segment lost 9 bases and the V segment lost 6 bases, leaving 5 bases of the junction unmatched. This CDR3 contains 12 residues. CDR1 and CDR2 (germline): LNHDA, SQIVND (reference sequence).

The chain links TRBV28 to TRBJ2-2, with 7 bases lining up with TRBD2. The CDR3 contains 14 residues. After removal of 7 bases from V and 5 bases from J, the junction contained 7 bases not matched to a gene. The germline V gene has CDR1 MDHEN and CDR2 SYDVKM. Here the CDR3 reads CASMKPGGTGELFF. For the CDR3, the DNA is TGTGCCAGCATGAAACCGGGGGGTACCGGGGAGCTGTTTTTT. The whole variable domain, filled in from reference TRBV28 and TRBJ2-2, reads DVKVTQSSRYLVKRTGEKVFLECVQDMDHENMFWYRQDPGLGLRLIYFSYDVKMKEKGDIPEGYSVSREKKERFSLILESASTNQTSMYLCASMKPGGTGELFFGEGSRLTVL.

This chain connects TRBV28 to TRBJ2-3; 8 positions match TRBD1. V was pared by 5 bases and J by 3 bases, with 7 bases of the junction left unmatched. This CDR3 region has 15 residues. Germline V CDR1 and CDR2: MDHEN, SYDVKM. CDR3 in amino acids: CASSPRTGRTDTQYF. In DNA, the CDR3 is TGTGCCAGCAGTCCCCGGACAGGGCGGACAGATACGCAGTATTTT.

DNA of the CDR3: TGCGCCAGCAGCTTGGGTACAGGACAGGGCTATGGCTACACCTTC. This sequence encodes CASSLGTGQGYGYTF. The V and J genes are TRBV5-1 and TRBJ1-2; 8 bases fit TRBD1. From germline, CDR1 is SGHRS and CDR2 YFSETQ. J lost 4 bases, V lost 0 bases, and 5 bases had no gene match. CDR3 size: 15 residues.

The rearrangement links TRBV28 to TRBJ1-4; 10 nucleotides align to TRBD1. The CDR3 is 20 amino acids. Germline V CDR1 and CDR2: MDHEN, SYDVKM. Trimming cost V 0 bases and J 3 bases; bases outside gene matches: 13. The CDR3 sequence: CASSLWGTGDRATANEKLFF. The CDR3 coding sequence is TGTGCCAGCAGTTTATGGGGGACAGGGGATAGGGCGACAGCTAATGAAAAACTGTTTTTT.

The chain uses TRBV5-1 and TRBJ1-2, with 7 bases that match TRBD1. This CDR3 region has 18 residues. Germline V gene data show CDR1 as SGHRS and CDR2 as YFSETQ. V shed 0 bases and J 0 bases; nucleotides not matched to a gene: 11. As DNA, the CDR3 is TGCGCCAGCAGCTTGGCCGGGACAGTCGGTATATCTAACTATGGCTACACCTTC. It codes for CASSLAGTVGISNYGYTF.

The V gene is TRBV28, the J gene TRBJ1-1; 7 bases align to TRBD1. The CDR3 covers 13 residues. Losses at the gene ends were 2 bases for V and 8 bases for J; bases not matched to a gene: 5. Germline V gene sequence: CDR1 MDHEN, CDR2 SYDVKM. CDR3 sequence (DNA): TGTGCCAGCAGTTTAAGAACGACAGGGGAAGCTTTCTTT. It specifies CASSLRTTGEAFF.

The J gene is TRBJ1-5, the V gene TRBV28, with 10 positions matching TRBD1. With 6 bases clipped from V and 7 bases from J, the junction kept 12 bases outside the gene matches. Germline CDR1 MDHEN, CDR2 SYDVKM. The CDR3 totals 16 residues. The CDR3 here is CASRKGQGEGTQPQHF. In DNA, the CDR3 is TGTGCCAGCAGAAAAGGACAGGGGGAGGGGACACAGCCCCAGCATTTT.

The chain has TRBV18 and TRBJ2-3; TRBD1 matches 8 bases. CDR3 length: 15 amino acids. Unmatched junction bases numbered 8, after V lost 4 bases and J lost 5 bases. Per germline, CDR1 KGHSH and CDR2 LQKENI. Written as DNA, the CDR3 is TGTGCCAGCTCACTTACGACAGGGGAAAAAGATACGCAGTATTTT. This codes for CASSLTTGEKDTQYF.

This chain links TRBV5-4 with TRBJ1-1, with 7 positions matching TRBD1. Germline V gene data show CDR1 as SGHNT and CDR2 as YYREEE (reference sequence). The CDR3 runs 19 residues. V lost 2 bases and J lost 6; bases outside the gene matches: 22. CDR3 loop: CASSFIRGYREGANAEAFF. The CDR3 region has the DNA TGTGCCAGCAGCTTCATCCGAGGTTATCGGGAGGGGGCCAACGCTGAAGCTTTCTTT.

This chain joins TRBV19 and TRBJ2-7; 7 positions agree with TRBD2. The CDR3 contains 15 residues. The V gene's germline CDR1 is LNHDA and CDR2 SQIVND (reference sequence). With 1 base clipped from V and 4 bases from J, the junction kept 7 bases outside the gene matches. The chain's CDR3 is CASSIVPSGPYEQYF. The CDR3 DNA sequence: TGTGCCAGTAGTATAGTCCCTAGCGGACCATACGAGCAGTACTTC.

The chain combines TRBV3-1 (or the pseudogene TRBV3-2) with TRBJ2-5, with 9 bases that match TRBD1. The germline V gene encodes CDR1 LGHDT and CDR2 YNNKEL (reference sequence). After removal of 3 bases from V and 2 bases from J, the junction contained 10 bases not matched to a gene. The CDR3 spans 17 residues. The CDR3 nucleotides read TGTGCCAGCAGCCATTGGACAGGGGCCGCCAATCAAGAGACCCAGTACTTC. It yields the protein CASSHWTGAANQETQYF.

J is TRBJ2-4 and V is TRBV20-1; 10 bases fit TRBD1. CDR1 is DFQATT, CDR2 SNEGSKA, per germline (reference sequence). Germline trimming cut 3 bases from V and 1 base from J; bases unmatched to any gene: 12. The CDR3 has 18 residues. The DNA of the CDR3 is TGCAGTGCTAGTAAACTCGGACAGGGGGAGATGGCCAAAAACATTCAGTACTTC. Its protein is CSASKLGQGEMAKNIQYF.

The chain employs TRBV2 and TRBJ1-5; 9 nucleotides line up with TRBD1. Germline V gene data show CDR1 as SNHLY and CDR2 as FYNNEI. Germline trimming cut 7 bases from V and 5 bases from J; bases unmatched to any gene: 9. The CDR3 spans 15 residues. This CDR3 reads CASKAETGGDQPQHF. CDR3 sequence (DNA): TGTGCCAGCAAGGCCGAGACAGGGGGAGATCAGCCCCAGCATTTT.

This chain uses TRBV3-1 (or the pseudogene TRBV3-2) with TRBJ2-7; 12 bases map to TRBD1. V was clipped by 4 bases and J by 8 bases; unmatched bases: 3. The germline CDR1 and CDR2 sequences are LGHDT and YNNKEL (reference sequence). CDR3 length: 13 amino acids. The CDR3 DNA sequence: TGTGCCAGCAGCCCGGGACAGGGGGCGCAGCAGTACTTC. It encodes CASSPGQGAQQYF.